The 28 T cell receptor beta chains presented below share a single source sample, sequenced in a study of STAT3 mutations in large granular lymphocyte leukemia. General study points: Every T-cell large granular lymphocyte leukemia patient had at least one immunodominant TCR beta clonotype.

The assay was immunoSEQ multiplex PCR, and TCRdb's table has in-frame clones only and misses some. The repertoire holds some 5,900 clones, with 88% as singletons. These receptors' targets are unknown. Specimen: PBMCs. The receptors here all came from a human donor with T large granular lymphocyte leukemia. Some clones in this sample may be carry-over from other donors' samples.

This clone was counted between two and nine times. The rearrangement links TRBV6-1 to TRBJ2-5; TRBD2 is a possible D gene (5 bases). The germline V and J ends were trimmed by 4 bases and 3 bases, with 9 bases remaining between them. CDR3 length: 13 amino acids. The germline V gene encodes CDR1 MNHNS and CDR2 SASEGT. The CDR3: CASSVAGKETQYF. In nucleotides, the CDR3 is TGTGCCAGCAGTGTAGCCGGGAAAGAGACCCAGTACTTC.

CDR3 nucleotides: TGTGCCAGCACTATGGTGGGGCGGAACACTGAAGCTTTCTTT. It translates to CASTMVGRNTEAFF. The J gene is TRBJ1-1, the V gene TRBV6-1, with D perhaps TRBD1 (5 bases). The CDR3 consists of 14 residues. Per germline, CDR1 MNHNS and CDR2 SASEGT. Trimming removed 7 bases at V and 1 base at J, with 13 bases between.

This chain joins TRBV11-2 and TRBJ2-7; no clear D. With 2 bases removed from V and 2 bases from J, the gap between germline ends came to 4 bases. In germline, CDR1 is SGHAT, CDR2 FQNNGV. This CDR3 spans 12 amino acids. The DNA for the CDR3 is TGTGCCAGCAGCTTAAACACCTACGAGCAGTACGTC. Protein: CASSLNTYEQYV.

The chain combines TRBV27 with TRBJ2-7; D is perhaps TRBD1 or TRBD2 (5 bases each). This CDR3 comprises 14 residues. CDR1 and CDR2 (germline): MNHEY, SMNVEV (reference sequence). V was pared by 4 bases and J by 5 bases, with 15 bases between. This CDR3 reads CASSSYRDGDEQYF. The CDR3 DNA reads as TGTGCCAGCAGTTCGTATCGGGACGGAGACGAGCAGTACTTC.

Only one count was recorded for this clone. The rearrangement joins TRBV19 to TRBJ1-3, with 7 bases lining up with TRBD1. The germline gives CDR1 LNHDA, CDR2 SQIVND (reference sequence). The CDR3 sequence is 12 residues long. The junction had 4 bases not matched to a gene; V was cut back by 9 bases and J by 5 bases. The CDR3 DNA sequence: TGTGCCAGCAGACAGGGTCGAAACACCATATATTTT. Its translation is CASRQGRNTIYF.

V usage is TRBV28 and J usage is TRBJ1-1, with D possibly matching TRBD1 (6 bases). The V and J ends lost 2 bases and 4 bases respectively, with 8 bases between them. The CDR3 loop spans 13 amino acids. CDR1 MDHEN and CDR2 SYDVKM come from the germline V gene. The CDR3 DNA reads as TGTGCCAGCAGTTTAGGACAGACCACTGAAGCTTTCTTT. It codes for CASSLGQTTEAFF.

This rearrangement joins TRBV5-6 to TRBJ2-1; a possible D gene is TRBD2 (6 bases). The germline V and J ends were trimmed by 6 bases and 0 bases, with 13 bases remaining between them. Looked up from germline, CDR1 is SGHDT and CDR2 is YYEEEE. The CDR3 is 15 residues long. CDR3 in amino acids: CASTTGRSSYNEQFF. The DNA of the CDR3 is TGTGCCAGCACCACCGGGAGAAGCTCCTACAATGAGCAGTTCTTC.

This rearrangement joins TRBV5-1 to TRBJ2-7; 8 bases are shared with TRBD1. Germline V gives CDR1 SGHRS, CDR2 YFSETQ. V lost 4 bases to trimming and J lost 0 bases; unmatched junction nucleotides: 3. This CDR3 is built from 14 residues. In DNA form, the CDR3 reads TGCGCCAGCAGCCCAGGGGGCCTCTCCTACGAGCAGTACTTC. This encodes CASSPGGLSYEQYF.

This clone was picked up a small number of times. In DNA, the CDR3 is TGTGCCACCGCCCTGGACATCCTAAGCGATGAGCAGTTCTTC. It translates to CATALDILSDEQFF. V gene TRBV18 combines with J gene TRBJ2-1; a weak D match, TRBD1 (5 bases). The CDR3 is 14 residues long. The germline V gene encodes CDR1 KGHSH and CDR2 LQKENI. V dropped 10 bases and J dropped 8 bases, with 21 bases sitting between them. Together with reference TRBV18 and TRBJ2-1, the CDR3 gives the full variable domain: NAGVMQNPRHLVRRRGQEARLRCSPMKGHSHVYWYRQLPEEGLKFMVYLQKENIIDESGMPKERFSAEFPKEGPSILRIQQVVRGDSAAYFCATALDILSDEQFFGPGTRLTVL.

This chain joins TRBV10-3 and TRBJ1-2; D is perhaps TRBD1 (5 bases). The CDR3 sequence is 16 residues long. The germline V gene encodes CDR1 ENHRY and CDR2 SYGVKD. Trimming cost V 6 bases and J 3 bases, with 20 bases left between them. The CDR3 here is CAIRGVSGHQDYGYTF. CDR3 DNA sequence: TGTGCCATCAGGGGTGTTAGTGGACACCAAGACTATGGCTACACCTTC.

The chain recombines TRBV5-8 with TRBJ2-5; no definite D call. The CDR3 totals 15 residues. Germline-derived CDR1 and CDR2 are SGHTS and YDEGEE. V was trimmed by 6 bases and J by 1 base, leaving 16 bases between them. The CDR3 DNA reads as TGTGCCAGCACCCTTACAGCCTTACTCCAAGAGACCCAGTACTTC. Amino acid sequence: CASTLTALLQETQYF.

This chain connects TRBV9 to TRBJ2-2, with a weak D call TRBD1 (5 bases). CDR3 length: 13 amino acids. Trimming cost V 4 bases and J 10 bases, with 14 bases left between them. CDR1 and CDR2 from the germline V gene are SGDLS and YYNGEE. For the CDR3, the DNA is TGTGCCAGCAGCATCGACAGTTTTGTGGAGCTGTTTTTT. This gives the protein CASSIDSFVELFF.

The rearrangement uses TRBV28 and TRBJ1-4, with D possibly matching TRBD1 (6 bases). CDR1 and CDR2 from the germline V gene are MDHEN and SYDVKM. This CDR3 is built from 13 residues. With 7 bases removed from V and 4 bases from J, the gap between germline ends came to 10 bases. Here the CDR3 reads CASTLGGNEKLFF. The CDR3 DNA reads TGTGCCAGCACCCTAGGGGGTAATGAAAAACTGTTTTTT.

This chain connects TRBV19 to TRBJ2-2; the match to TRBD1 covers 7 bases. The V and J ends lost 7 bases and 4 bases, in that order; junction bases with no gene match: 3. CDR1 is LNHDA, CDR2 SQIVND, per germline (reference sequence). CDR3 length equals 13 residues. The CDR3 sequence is CASTGTATGELFF. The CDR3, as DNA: TGTGCCAGTACCGGGACAGCCACCGGGGAGCTGTTTTTT.

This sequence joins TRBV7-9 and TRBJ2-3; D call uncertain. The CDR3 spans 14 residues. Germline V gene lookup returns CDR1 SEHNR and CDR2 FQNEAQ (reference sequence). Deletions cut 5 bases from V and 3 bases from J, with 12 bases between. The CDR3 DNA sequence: TGTGCCAGCAGCCCAAGGCGGAGAACAGATACGCAGTATTTT. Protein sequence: CASSPRRRTDTQYF.

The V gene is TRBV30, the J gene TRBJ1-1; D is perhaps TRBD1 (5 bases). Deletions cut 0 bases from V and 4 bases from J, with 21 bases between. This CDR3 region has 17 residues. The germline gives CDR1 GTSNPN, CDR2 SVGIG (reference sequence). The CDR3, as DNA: TGTGCCTGGAGTGTACATACGGGGTGGGGGGGGACCACTGAAGCTTTCTTT. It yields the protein CAWSVHTGWGGTTEAFF. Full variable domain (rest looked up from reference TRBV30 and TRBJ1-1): SQTIHQWPATLVQPVGSPLSLECTVEGTSNPNLYWYRQAAGRGLQLLFYSVGIGQISSEVPQNLSASRPQDRQFILSSKKLLLSDSGFYLCAWSVHTGWGGTTEAFFGQGTRLTVV.

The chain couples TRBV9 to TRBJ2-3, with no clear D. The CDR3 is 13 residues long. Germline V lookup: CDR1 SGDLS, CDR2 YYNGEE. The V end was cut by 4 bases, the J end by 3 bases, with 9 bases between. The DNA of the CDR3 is TGTGCCAGCAGCCCCCTACCAACAGATACGCAGTATTTT. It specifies CASSPLPTDTQYF.

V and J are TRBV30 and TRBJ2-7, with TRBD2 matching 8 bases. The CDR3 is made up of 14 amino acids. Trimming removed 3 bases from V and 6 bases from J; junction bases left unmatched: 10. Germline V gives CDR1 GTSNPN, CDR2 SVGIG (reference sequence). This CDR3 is CAWSKREIPPEQYF. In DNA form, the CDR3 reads TGTGCCTGGAGCAAGCGGGAGATCCCCCCCGAGCAGTACTTC.

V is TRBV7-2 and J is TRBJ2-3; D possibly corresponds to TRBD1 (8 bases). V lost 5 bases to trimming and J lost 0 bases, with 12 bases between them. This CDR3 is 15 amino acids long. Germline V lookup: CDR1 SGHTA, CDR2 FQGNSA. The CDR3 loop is CASSAQGGSTDTQYF. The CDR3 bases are TGTGCCAGCAGCGCACAGGGGGGGAGCACAGATACGCAGTATTTT.

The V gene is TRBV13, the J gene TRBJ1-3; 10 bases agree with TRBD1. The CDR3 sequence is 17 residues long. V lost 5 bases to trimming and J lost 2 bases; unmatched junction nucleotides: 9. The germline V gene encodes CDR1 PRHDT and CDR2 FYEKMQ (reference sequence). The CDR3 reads CASSQSIGQGAGNTIYF. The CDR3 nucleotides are TGTGCCAGCAGCCAGAGTATAGGACAGGGGGCTGGAAACACCATATATTTT.

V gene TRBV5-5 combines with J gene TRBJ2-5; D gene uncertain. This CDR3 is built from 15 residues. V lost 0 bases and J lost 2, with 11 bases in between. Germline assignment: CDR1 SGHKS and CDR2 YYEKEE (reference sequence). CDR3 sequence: CASSLDPTDQETQYF. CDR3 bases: TGTGCCAGCAGCTTGGATCCGACGGATCAAGAGACCCAGTACTTC.

CDR3 loop: CASSLVENTEAFF. CDR3 coding DNA: TGTGCCAGCAGCTTAGTAGAGAACACTGAAGCTTTCTTT. V is TRBV7-2 and J is TRBJ1-1, with D unclear. This CDR3 contains 13 residues. CDR1 and CDR2 from the germline V gene are SGHTA and FQGNSA. The ends were cut back, 1 base at V and 1 base at J, with 4 bases in the middle.

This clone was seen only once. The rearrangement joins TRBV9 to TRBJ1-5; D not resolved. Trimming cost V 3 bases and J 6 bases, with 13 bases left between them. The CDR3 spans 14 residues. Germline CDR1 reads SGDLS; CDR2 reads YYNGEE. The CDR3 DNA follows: TGTGCCAGCAGCGCCGGGATCCAGAGTCAGCCCCAGCATTTT. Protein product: CASSAGIQSQPQHF.

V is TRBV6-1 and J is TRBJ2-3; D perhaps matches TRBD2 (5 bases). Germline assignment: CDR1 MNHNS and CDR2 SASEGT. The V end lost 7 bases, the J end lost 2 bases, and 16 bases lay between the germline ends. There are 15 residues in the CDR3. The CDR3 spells CASNLSGWVTDTQYF. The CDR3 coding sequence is TGTGCCAGCAACTTGTCGGGATGGGTCACAGATACGCAGTATTTT.

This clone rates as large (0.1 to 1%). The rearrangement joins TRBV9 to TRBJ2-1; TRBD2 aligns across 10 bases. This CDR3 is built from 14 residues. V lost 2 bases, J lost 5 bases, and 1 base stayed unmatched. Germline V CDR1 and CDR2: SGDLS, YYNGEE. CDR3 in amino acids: CASSVGLADNEQFF. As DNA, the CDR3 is TGTGCCAGCAGCGTCGGACTAGCGGACAATGAGCAGTTCTTC. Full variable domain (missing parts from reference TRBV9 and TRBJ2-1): DSGVTQTPKHLITATGQRVTLRCSPRSGDLSVYWYQQSLDQGLQFLIQYYNGEERAKGNILERFSAQQFPDLHSELNLSSLELGDSALYFCASSVGLADNEQFFGPGTRLTVL.

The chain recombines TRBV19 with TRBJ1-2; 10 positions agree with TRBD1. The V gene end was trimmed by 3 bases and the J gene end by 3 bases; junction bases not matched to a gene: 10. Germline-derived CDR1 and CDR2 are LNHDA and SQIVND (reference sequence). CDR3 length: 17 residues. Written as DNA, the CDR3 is TGTGCCAGTAGTATGTGGGACAGGGGTGGAGGCGACTATGGCTACACCTTC. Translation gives CASSMWDRGGGDYGYTF.

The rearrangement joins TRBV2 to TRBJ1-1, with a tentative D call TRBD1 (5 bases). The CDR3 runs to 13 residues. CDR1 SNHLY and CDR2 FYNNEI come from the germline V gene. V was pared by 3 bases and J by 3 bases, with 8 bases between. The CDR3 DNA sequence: TGTGCCAGCAGTGAGGAGACAGACACTGAAGCTTTCTTT. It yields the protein CASSEETDTEAFF.

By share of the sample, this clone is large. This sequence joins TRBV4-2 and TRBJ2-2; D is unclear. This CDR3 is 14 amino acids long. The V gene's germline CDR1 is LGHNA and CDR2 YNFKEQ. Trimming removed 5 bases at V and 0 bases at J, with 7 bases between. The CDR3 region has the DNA TGTGCCAGCAGCTATAGCTCGAACACCGGGGAGCTGTTTTTT. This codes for CASSYSSNTGELFF.